This T cell receptor beta chain was observed in a study of T cell responses to AZD1222 COVID-19 vaccine. Germline CDR1 reads SEHNR; CDR2 reads FQNEAQ (reference sequence). Trimming pared 7 bases from V and 0 bases from J, leaving 12 bases between. The CDR3 runs to 14 residues. The assay was immunoSEQ multiplex PCR, and TCRdb's table has in-frame clones only and misses some. The table lists 100,000 to 110,000 clones, around 89% of them singletons. The chain carries TRBV7-9 and TRBJ1-2; no clear D. Specimen: peripheral blood, collected on day 0 of AZD1222 vaccination. This receptor was taken from an adult in good health. CDR3 sequence: CASTSGYTNYGYTF. In nucleotides, the CDR3 is TGTGCCAGCACCTCAGGATACACTAACTATGGCTACACCTTC.